The entry below describes one TCR beta chain. The data derive from a study of blood T cell repertoires in COVID-19. Some clones are missing from TCRdb's copy, which holds only in-frame ones; the method was immunoSEQ multiplex PCR. The sample contains roughly 110,000 clones, 70% to 90% of which appear only once. This TCR came from a woman aged 65 to 85 who had recovered from COVID-19. Sequenced sample: peripheral blood.

CDR3 nucleotides: TGTGCCAGCGGCCTTAATTCACCCCTCCACTTT. It specifies CASGLNSPLHF. The chain couples TRBV27 to TRBJ1-6; D gene uncertain. The ends were cut back, 8 bases at V and 6 bases at J, with 5 bases in the middle. Germline CDR1 is MNHEY and CDR2 is SMNVEV (reference sequence). CDR3 length equals 11 residues.